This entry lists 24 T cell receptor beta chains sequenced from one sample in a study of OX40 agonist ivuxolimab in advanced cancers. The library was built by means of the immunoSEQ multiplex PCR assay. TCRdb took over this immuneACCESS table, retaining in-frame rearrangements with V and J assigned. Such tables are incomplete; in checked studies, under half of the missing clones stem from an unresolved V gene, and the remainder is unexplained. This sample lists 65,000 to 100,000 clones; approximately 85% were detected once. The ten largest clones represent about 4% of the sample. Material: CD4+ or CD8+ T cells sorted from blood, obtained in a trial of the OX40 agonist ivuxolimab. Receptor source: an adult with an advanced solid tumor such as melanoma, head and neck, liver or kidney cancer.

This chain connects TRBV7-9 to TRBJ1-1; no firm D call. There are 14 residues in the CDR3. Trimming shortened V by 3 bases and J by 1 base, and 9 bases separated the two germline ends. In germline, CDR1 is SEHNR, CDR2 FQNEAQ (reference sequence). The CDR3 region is CASSFSGENTEAFF. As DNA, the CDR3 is TGTGCCAGCAGCTTCTCTGGGGAGAACACTGAAGCTTTCTTT.

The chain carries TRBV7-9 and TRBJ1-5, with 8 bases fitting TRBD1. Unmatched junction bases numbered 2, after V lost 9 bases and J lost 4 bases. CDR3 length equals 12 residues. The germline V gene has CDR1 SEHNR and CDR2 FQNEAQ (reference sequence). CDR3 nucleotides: TGTGCCAGTAACAGGGGGAATCAGCCCCAGCATTTT. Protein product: CASNRGNQPQHF.

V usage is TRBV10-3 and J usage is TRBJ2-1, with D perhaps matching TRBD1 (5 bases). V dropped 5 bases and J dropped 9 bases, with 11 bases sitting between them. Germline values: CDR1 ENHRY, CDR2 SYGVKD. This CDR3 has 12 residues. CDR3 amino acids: CAISKTDGEQFF. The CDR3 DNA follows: TGTGCCATCAGTAAGACAGACGGTGAGCAGTTCTTC.

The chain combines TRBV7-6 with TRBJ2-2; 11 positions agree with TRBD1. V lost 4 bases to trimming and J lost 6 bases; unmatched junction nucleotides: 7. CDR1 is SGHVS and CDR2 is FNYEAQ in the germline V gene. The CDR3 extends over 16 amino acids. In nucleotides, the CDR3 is TGTGCCAGCAGCTCCGGGACAGGGGGGATCCCCGGGGAGCTGTTTTTT. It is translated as CASSSGTGGIPGELFF.

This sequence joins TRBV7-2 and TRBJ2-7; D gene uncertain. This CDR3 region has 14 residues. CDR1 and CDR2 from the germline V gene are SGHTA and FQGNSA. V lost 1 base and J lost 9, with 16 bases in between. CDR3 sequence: CASSLGAGSAGQYF. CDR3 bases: TGTGCCAGCAGCTTAGGGGCAGGTTCTGCCGGGCAGTACTTC.

CDR3 DNA sequence: TGTGCCAGCAGCACTTTTGTAGGGGGCCTTGAGGAGACCCAGTACTTC. Translation: CASSTFVGGLEETQYF. The gene calls are TRBV7-2 and TRBJ2-5, with 7 bases fitting TRBD1. The germline V gene encodes CDR1 SGHTA and CDR2 FQGNSA. The CDR3 runs to 16 residues. The V segment lost 5 bases and the J segment 5 bases; nucleotides outside the gene matches: 14.

The CDR3: CASSLTLAKNIQYF. DNA of the CDR3: TGTGCCAGCAGCTTAACACTAGCCAAAAACATTCAGTACTTC. The chain links TRBV7-9 to TRBJ2-4; D is uncertain. Per germline, CDR1 SEHNR and CDR2 FQNEAQ (reference sequence). The CDR3 runs to 14 residues. Between the trimmed V and J ends, which lost 2 bases and 0 bases, there was a span of 5 bases.

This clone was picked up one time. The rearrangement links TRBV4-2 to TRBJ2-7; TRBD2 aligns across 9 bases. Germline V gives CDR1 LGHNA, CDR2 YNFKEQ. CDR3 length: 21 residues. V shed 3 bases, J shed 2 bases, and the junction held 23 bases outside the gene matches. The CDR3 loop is CASSQITPSGRTSITPYEQYF. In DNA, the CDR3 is TGTGCCAGCAGCCAGATTACCCCAAGCGGGAGGACTAGCATAACACCCTACGAGCAGTACTTC.

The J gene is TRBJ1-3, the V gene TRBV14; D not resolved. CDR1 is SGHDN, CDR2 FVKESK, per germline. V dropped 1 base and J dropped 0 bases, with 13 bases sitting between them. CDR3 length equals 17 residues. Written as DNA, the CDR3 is TGTGCCAGCAGCCAAGTCGACTCTCTCAGCTCTGGAAACACCATATATTTT. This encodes CASSQVDSLSSGNTIYF.

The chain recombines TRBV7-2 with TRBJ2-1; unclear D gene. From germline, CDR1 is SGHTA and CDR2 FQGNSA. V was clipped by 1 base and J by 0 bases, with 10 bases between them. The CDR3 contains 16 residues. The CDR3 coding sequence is TGTGCCAGCAGCTTAGAATCTCCCGGCTCCTACAATGAGCAGTTCTTC. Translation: CASSLESPGSYNEQFF. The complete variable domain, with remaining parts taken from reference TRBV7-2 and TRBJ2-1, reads GAGVSQSPSNKVTEKGKDVELRCDPISGHTALYWYRQSLGQGLEFLIYFQGNSAPDKSGLPSDRFSAERTGGSVSTLTIQRTQQEDSAVYLCASSLESPGSYNEQFFGPGTRLTVL.

The CDR3, as DNA: TGTGCCACGAGGGGCAATGAGCAGTTCTTC. This translates into CATRGNEQFF. The V and J genes are TRBV10-3 and TRBJ2-1; D is tentatively TRBD1 or TRBD2 (5 bases each). This CDR3 contains 10 residues. Germline V lookup: CDR1 ENHRY, CDR2 SYGVKD. V dropped 10 bases and J dropped 6 bases, with 7 bases sitting between them.

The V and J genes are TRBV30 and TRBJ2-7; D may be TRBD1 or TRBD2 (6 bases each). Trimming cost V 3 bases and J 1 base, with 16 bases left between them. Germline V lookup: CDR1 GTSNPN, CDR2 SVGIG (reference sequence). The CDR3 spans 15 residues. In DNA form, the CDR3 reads TGTGCCTGGAGCCGGGGGCAGGGTCTGTCCTACGAGCAGTACTTC. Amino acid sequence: CAWSRGQGLSYEQYF. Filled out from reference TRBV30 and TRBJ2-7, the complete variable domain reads SQTIHQWPATLVQPVGSPLSLECTVEGTSNPNLYWYRQAAGRGLQLLFYSVGIGQISSEVPQNLSASRPQDRQFILSSKKLLLSDSGFYLCAWSRGQGLSYEQYFGPGTRLTVT.

The CDR3, as DNA: TGTGCCAGCAGGGAGGGCTTAAGCACCGGGGAGCTGTTTTTT. Translation gives CASREGLSTGELFF. The V call is TRBV11-3, the J call TRBJ2-2, with D possibly TRBD2 on 6 matching bases. Trimming stripped 6 bases from V and 4 bases from J, with 12 bases between. The germline gives CDR1 SGHNT, CDR2 YENEEA. CDR3 length equals 14 residues. Filled out from reference TRBV11-3 and TRBJ2-2, the complete variable domain reads EAGVVQSPRYKIIEKKQPVAFWCNPISGHNTLYWYLQNLGQGPELLIRYENEEAVDDSQLPKDRFSAERLKGVDSTLKIQPAELGDSAVYLCASREGLSTGELFFGEGSRLTVL.

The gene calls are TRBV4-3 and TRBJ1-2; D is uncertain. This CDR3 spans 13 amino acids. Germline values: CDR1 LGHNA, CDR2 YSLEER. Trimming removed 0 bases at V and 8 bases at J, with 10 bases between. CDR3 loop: CASSQDSGRGYTF. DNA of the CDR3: TGCGCCAGCAGCCAAGATTCCGGGAGGGGCTACACCTTC.

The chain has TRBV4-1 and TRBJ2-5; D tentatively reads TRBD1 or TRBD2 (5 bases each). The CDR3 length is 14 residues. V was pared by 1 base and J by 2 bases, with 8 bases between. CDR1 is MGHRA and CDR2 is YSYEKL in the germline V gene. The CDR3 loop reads CASSQGGNQETQYF. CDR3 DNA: TGCGCCAGCAGCCAAGGGGGGAATCAAGAGACCCAGTACTTC.

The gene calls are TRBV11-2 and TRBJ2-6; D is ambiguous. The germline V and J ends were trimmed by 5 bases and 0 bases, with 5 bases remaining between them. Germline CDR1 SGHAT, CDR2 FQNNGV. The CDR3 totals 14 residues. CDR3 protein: CASSGDSGANVLTF. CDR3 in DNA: TGTGCCAGCAGCGGGGACTCTGGGGCCAACGTCCTGACTTTC.

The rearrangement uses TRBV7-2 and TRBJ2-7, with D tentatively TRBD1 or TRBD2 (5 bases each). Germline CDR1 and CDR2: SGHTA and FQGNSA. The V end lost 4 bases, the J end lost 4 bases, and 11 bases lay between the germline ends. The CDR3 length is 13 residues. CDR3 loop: CASSSGPQYEQYF. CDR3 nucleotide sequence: TGTGCCAGCAGCTCGGGACCGCAGTACGAGCAGTACTTC.

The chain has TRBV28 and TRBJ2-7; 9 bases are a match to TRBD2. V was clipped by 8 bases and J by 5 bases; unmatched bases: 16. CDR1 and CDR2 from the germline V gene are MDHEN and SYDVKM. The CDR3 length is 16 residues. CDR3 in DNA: TGTGCCAGCTCACCCACCCCCGGGCGCGGGAGGGACGAGCAGTACTTC. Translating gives CASSPTPGRGRDEQYF.

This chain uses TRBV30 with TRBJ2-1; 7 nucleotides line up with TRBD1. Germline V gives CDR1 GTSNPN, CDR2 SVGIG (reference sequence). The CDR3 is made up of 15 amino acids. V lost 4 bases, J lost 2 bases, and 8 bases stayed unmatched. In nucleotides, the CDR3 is TGTGCCTGGACCCCCGGGACAGCCCCCTACAATGAGCAGTTCTTC. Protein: CAWTPGTAPYNEQFF.

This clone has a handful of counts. This CDR3 reads CASSSRDNQPQHF. The CDR3 DNA reads TGTGCCAGCAGTTCAAGAGATAATCAGCCCCAGCATTTT. The rearrangement joins TRBV6-6 to TRBJ1-5; D remains ambiguous. V was shortened by 4 bases and J by 4 bases, with 8 bases between the two germline ends. Per the germline V gene, CDR1 is MNHNY and CDR2 is SVGAGI (reference sequence). The CDR3 is 13 residues long.

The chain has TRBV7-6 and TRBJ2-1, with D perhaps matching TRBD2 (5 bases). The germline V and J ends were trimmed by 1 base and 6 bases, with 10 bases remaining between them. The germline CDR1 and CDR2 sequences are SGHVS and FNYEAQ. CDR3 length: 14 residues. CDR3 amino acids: CASSLEVLGNEQFF. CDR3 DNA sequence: TGTGCCAGCAGCTTAGAGGTACTAGGCAATGAGCAGTTCTTC.

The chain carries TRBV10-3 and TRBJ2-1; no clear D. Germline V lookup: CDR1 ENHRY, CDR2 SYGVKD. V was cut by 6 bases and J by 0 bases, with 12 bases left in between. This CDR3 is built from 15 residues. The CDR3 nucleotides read TGTGCCATCAGGAGTGGAGCGAGCTCCTACAATGAGCAGTTCTTC. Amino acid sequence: CAIRSGASSYNEQFF.

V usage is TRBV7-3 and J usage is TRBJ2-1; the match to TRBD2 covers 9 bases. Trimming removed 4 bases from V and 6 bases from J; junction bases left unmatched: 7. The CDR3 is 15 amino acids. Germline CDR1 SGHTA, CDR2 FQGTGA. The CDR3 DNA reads TGTGCCAGCAGCTCCGAACTAGCGGGTCCCAATGAGCAGTTCTTC. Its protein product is CASSSELAGPNEQFF.

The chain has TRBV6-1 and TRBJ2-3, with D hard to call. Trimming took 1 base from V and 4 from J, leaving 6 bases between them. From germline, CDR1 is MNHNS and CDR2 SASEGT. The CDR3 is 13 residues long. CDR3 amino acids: CASSEGVSDTQYF. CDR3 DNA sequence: TGTGCCAGCAGTGAAGGGGTTTCAGATACGCAGTATTTT.